This passage covers 8 T cell receptor beta chains from one sample sequenced in a study of shared clonotypes between healthy human individuals. Assay used: immunoSEQ multiplex PCR; TCRdb lists only in-frame clones, some missing. Of millions of clones detected, 85% to 95% appear once; the ten largest clones hold 0.1% to 0.15%. Sequenced material: naive CD4+ T cells sorted from blood. Subset of the sample: CD45RA+ positively selected. Source of these receptors: a young man in good health.

The rearrangement links TRBV11-2 to TRBJ1-2, with D unresolved. Trimming removed 0 bases from V and 2 bases from J, with 7 bases in between. The CDR3 spans 14 residues. Germline V gene sequence: CDR1 SGHAT, CDR2 FQNNGV. The CDR3 sequence is CASSLEALNYGYTF. CDR3 sequence (DNA): TGTGCCAGCAGCTTAGAGGCCCTAAACTATGGCTACACCTTC.

Note on this clone: The same CDR3 also results from other DNA sequences found in this sample. This chain links TRBV29-1 with TRBJ2-3; D call uncertain. Between the trimmed V and J ends, which lost 6 bases and 1 base, there was a span of 8 bases. CDR1 and CDR2 (germline): SQVTM, ANQGSEA. This CDR3 comprises 12 residues. The CDR3 region has the DNA TGCAGCGTCGACCAGGGCACAGATACGCAGTATTTT. It translates to CSVDQGTDTQYF.

Comments on this clone: In the same sample, other DNA sequences code for this CDR3. For the CDR3, the DNA is TGTGCCAGCAGCCCGAGCGGGAGCTACGAGCAGTACTTC. This translates into CASSPSGSYEQYF. This chain uses TRBV7-9 with TRBJ2-7; 8 bases map to TRBD2. Germline V gives CDR1 SEHNR, CDR2 FQNEAQ (reference sequence). The CDR3 consists of 13 residues. The V and J ends lost 5 bases and 3 bases, in that order; junction bases with no gene match: 3.

The chain carries TRBV19 and TRBJ2-3; D ambiguous. The CDR3 has 13 amino acids. The germline V gene encodes CDR1 LNHDA and CDR2 SQIVND (reference sequence). Trimming removed 4 bases from V and 4 bases from J, with 9 bases in between. DNA of the CDR3: TGTGCCAGTAGTACTCGATCCCCAGATACGCAGTATTTT. Amino acid sequence: CASSTRSPDTQYF.

The chain recombines TRBV11-3 with TRBJ2-7, with 7 nucleotides matching TRBD2. V was clipped by 4 bases and J by 4 bases; unmatched bases: 7. CDR1 SGHNT and CDR2 YENEEA come from the germline V gene. This CDR3 is built from 14 residues. CDR3 loop: CASSSPQRGYEQYF. The DNA of the CDR3 is TGTGCCAGCAGCTCACCCCAGCGGGGTTACGAGCAGTACTTC.

This chain connects TRBV6-5 to TRBJ1-6; D remains ambiguous. CDR3 length: 13 amino acids. V dropped 0 bases and J dropped 11 bases, with 8 bases sitting between them. The germline V gene has CDR1 MNHEY and CDR2 SVGAGI. The CDR3 nucleotides are TGTGCCAGCAGTTACTCGTGGGCAACACCCCTCCACTTT. Residues: CASSYSWATPLHF.

As regards this clone: The same CDR3 arises from other DNA sequences in this sample as well. The V and J genes are TRBV10-3 and TRBJ2-5; D is perhaps TRBD2 (6 bases). The V end was cut by 0 bases, the J end by 2 bases, with 7 bases between. The length of the CDR3 is 14 residues. The V gene's germline CDR1 is ENHRY and CDR2 SYGVKD. This CDR3 reads CAISESGGQETQYF. The CDR3, as DNA: TGTGCCATCAGTGAGTCCGGAGGGCAAGAGACCCAGTACTTC.

This sequence joins TRBV11-3 and TRBJ2-5; 15 bases line up with TRBD2. CDR1 is SGHNT, CDR2 YENEEA, per germline. The length of the CDR3 is 16 residues. V was pared by 4 bases and J by 5 bases, with 5 bases of the junction left unmatched. The CDR3 nucleotides read TGTGCCAGCAGCTCGCGGACTAGCGGGGGGGCGGAGACCCAGTACTTC. It codes for CASSSRTSGGAETQYF. The variable domain in full, with the rest retrieved from reference TRBV11-3 and TRBJ2-5, is EAGVVQSPRYKIIEKKQPVAFWCNPISGHNTLYWYLQNLGQGPELLIRYENEEAVDDSQLPKDRFSAERLKGVDSTLKIQPAELGDSAVYLCASSSRTSGGAETQYFGPGTRLLVL.